This T cell receptor (beta chain) is drawn from a study of T-cell reconstitution after alpha-beta-depleted transplantation in children. It was with unique molecular identifiers that the TCRbeta library was prepared. TCRdb re-called the PCR reads with MiXCR, one entry per CDR3 protein. This sample has a few hundred thousand distinct CDR3 sequences; 10% to 13% occur once, and the top ten carry 2.4%. The CDR3 length is 15 residues. Germline loops: CDR1 MDHEN, CDR2 SYDVKM. V was trimmed by 3 bases and J by 1 base, leaving 10 bases between them. There are many counts of this clonotype. This chain links TRBV28 with TRBJ1-3; no clear D. This clonotype originated in a human donor who donated a stem cell graft to a child with acute lymphoblastic leukemia. The sequencing here drew on PBMCs from the stem cell graft donor, taken from the stem cell graft. This CDR3 reads CASSFPRASGNTIYF. The CDR3 DNA reads as TGTGCCAGCAGTTTCCCTAGGGCTTCTGGAAACACCATATATTTT.